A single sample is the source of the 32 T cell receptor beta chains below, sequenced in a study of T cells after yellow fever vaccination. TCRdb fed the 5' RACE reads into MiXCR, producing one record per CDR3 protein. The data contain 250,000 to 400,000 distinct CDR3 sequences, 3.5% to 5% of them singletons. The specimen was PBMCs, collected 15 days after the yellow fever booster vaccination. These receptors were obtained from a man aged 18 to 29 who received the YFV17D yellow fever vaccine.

The DNA of the CDR3 is TGTGCCAGCAGCAAACGATCGGGACAGGGGGCAGTAGGAGGAAACACCATATATTTT. The encoded protein is CASSKRSGQGAVGGNTIYF. The chain has TRBV6-6 and TRBJ1-3; 12 bases agree with TRBD1. J lost 4 bases, V lost 6 bases, and 16 bases had no gene match. The CDR3 extends over 19 amino acids. The germline gives CDR1 MNHNY, CDR2 SVGAGI (reference sequence).

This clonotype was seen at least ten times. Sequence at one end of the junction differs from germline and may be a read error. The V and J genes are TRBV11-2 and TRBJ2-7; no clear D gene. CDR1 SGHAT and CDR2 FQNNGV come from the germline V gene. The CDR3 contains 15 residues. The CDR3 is CASRLASSASYEQYF. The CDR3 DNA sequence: TGTGCCAGCAGGTTAGCCTCAAGTGCCTCCTACGAGCAGTACTTC.

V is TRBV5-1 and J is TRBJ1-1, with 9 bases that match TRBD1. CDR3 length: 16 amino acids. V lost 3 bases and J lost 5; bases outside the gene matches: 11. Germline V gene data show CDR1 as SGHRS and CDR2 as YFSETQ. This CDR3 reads CASSYAGTGYSTEAFF. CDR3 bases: TGCGCCAGCAGCTACGCCGGGACAGGGTATTCGACTGAAGCTTTCTTT.

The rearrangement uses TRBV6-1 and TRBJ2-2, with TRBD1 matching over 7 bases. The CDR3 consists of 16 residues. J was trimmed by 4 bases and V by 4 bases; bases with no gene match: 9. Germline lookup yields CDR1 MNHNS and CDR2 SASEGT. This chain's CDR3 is CASSGARQGGTGELFF. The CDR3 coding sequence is TGTGCCAGCAGTGGAGCACGACAGGGTGGCACCGGGGAGCTGTTTTTT.

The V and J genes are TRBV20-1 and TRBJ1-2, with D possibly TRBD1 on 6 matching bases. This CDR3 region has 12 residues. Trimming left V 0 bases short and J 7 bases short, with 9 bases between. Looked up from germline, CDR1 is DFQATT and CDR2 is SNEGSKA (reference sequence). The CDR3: CSAREGAPGYTF. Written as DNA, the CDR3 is TGCAGTGCTAGAGAGGGGGCGCCTGGCTACACCTTC.

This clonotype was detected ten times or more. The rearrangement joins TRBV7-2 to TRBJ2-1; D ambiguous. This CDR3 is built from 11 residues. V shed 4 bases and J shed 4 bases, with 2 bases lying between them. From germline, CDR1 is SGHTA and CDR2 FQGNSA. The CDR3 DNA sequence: TGTGCCAGCAGCTGGTACAATGAGCAGTTCTTC. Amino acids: CASSWYNEQFF.

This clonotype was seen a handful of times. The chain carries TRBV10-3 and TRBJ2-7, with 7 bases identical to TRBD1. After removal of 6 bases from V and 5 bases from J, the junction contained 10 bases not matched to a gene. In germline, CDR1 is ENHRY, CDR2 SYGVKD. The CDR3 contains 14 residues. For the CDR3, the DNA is TGTGCCATCAGAAGACAGGGCGCCTATCACGAGCAGTACTTC. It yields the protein CAIRRQGAYHEQYF.

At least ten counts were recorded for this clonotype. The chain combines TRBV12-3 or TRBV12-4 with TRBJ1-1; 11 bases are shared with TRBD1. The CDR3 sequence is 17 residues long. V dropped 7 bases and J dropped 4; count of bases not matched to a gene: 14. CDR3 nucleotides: TGTGCCAGCACCCAAGGTCGGACAGGGGGCCCCGCCACTGAAGCTTTCTTT. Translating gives CASTQGRTGGPATEAFF.

The CDR3 DNA reads TGTGCCAGCAGTTTTCGGGGCTTCCAAGAGACCCAGTACTTC. This sequence encodes CASSFRGFQETQYF. The chain has TRBV12-3 or TRBV12-4 and TRBJ2-5; D possibly matches TRBD1 or TRBD2 (5 bases each). The germline V and J ends were trimmed by 3 bases and 1 base, with 9 bases remaining between them. This CDR3 contains 14 residues.

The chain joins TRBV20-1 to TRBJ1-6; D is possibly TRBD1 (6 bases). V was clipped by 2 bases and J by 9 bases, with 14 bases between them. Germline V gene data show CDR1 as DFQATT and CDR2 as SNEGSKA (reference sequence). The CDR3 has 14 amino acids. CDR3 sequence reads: CSARKAGASSPLHF. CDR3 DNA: TGCAGTGCTAGAAAGGCAGGGGCTTCTTCACCCCTCCACTTT.

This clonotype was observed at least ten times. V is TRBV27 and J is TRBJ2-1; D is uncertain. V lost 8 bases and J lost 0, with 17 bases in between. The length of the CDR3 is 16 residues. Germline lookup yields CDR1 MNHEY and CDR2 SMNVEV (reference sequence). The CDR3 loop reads CASSPLITSSYNEQFF. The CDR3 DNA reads TGTGCCAGCTCCCCCTTAATTACGAGCTCCTACAATGAGCAGTTCTTC.

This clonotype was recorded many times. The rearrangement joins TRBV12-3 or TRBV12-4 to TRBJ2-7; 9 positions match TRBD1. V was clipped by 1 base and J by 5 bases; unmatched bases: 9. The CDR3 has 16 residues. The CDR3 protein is CASSLDGTGGNDEQYV. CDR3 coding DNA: TGTGCCAGCAGTTTAGATGGTACAGGGGGCAACGACGAGCAGTACGTC.

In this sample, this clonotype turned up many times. The CDR3 region has the DNA TGTGCCAGCAGCTTAGTTCAACGAGCGGGGAGGAAAGAGACCCAGTACTTC. Its protein product is CASSLVQRAGRKETQYF. The V and J genes are TRBV7-2 and TRBJ2-5, with 7 bases lining up with TRBD2. Germline loops: CDR1 SGHTA, CDR2 FQGNSA. The J segment lost 3 bases and the V segment lost 1 base, leaving 11 bases of the junction unmatched. The CDR3 sequence is 17 residues long.

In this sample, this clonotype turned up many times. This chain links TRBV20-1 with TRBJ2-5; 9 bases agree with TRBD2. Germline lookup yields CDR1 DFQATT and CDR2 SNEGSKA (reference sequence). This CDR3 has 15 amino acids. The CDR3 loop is CSPQVAGGAGETQYF. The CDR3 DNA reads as TGCAGCCCCCAAGTGGCGGGGGGGGCAGGAGAGACCCAGTACTTC.

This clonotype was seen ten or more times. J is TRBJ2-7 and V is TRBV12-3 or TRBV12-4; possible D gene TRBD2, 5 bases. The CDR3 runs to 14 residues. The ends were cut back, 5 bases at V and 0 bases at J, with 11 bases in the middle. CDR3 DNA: TGTGCCAGCAGTCCCCCGGGGAGCTCCTACGAGCAGTACTTC. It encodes CASSPPGSSYEQYF.

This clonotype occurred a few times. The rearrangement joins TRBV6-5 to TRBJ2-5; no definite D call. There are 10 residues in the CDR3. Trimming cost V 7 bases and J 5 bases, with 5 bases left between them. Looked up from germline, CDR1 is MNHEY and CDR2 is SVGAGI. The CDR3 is CASIGETQYF. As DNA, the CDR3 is TGTGCCAGCATCGGGGAGACCCAGTACTTC.

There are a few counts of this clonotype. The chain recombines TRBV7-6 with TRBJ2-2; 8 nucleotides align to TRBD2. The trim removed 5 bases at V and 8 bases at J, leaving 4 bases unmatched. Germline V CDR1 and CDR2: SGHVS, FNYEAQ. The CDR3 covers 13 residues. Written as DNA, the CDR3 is TGTGCCAGCAGCCCCCGGGAGGGAGGGGAGCTGTTTTTT. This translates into CASSPREGGELFF.

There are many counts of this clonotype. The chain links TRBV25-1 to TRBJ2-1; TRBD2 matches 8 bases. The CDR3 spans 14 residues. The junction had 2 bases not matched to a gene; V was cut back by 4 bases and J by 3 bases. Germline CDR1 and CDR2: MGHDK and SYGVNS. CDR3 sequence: CASSGGGLYNEQFF. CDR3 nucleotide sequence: TGTGCCAGCAGTGGCGGGGGGCTCTACAATGAGCAGTTCTTC.

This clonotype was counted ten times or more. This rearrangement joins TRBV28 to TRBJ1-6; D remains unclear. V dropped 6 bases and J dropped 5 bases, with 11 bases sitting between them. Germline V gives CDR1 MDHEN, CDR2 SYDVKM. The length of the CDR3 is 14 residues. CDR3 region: CASRDEWDNSPLHF. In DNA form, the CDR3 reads TGTGCCAGCAGGGACGAGTGGGATAATTCACCCCTCCACTTT.

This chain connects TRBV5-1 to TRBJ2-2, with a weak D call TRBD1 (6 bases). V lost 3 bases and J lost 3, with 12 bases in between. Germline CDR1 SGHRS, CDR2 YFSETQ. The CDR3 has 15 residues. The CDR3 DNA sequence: TGCGCCAGCAGCTCCCGGGACACCTACACCGGGGAGCTGTTTTTT. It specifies CASSSRDTYTGELFF.

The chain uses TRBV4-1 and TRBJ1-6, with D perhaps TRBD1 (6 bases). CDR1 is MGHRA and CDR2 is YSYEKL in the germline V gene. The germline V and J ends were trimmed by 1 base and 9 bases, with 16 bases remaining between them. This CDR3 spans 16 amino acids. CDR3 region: CASSQGTWGGLSPLHF. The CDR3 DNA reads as TGCGCCAGCAGCCAAGGAACGTGGGGGGGGCTTTCACCCCTCCACTTT.

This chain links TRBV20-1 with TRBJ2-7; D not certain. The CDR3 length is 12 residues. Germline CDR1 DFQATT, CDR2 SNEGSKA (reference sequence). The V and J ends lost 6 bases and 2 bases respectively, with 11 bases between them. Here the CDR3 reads CSATHDAYEQYF. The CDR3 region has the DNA TGCAGTGCCACTCATGACGCCTACGAGCAGTACTTC.

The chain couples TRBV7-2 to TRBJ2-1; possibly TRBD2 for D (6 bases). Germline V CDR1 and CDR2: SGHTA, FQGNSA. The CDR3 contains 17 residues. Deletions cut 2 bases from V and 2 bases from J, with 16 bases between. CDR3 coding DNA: TGTGCCAGCAGCTTATTTCGGGCGGGGCTCACCTACAATGAGCAGTTCTTC. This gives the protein CASSLFRAGLTYNEQFF.

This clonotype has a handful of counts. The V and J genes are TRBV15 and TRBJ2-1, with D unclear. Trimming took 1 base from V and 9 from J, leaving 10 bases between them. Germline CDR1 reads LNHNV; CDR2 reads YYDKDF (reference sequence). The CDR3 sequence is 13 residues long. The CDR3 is CATSRVPQAEQFF. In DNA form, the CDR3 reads TGTGCCACCAGCAGAGTTCCCCAGGCTGAGCAGTTCTTC.

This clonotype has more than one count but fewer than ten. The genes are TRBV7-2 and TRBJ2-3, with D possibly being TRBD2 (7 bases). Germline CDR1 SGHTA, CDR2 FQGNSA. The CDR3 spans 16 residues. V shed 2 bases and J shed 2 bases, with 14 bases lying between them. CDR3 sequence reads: CASSLWGGAHTDTQYF. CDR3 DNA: TGTGCCAGCAGCTTATGGGGGGGGGCCCACACAGATACGCAGTATTTT.

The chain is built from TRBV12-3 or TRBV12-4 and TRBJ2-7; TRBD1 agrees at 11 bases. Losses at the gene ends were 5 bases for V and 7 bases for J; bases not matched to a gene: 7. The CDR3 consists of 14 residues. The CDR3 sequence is CASSRDRGGREQYV. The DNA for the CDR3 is TGTGCCAGCAGTCGGGACAGGGGGGGGAGGGAGCAGTACGTC.

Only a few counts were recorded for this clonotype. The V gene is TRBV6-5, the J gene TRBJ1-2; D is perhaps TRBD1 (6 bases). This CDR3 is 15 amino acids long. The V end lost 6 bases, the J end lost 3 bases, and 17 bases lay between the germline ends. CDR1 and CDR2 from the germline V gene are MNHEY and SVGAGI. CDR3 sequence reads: CASSGGGPRDYGYTF. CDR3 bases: TGTGCCAGCAGCGGCGGGGGCCCTCGGGACTATGGCTACACCTTC.

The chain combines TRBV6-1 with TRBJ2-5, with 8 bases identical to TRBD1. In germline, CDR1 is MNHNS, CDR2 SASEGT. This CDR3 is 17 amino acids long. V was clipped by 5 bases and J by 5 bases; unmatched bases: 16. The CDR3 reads CASSSWTGTQNVETQYF. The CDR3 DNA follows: TGTGCCAGCAGTAGTTGGACAGGGACCCAAAATGTGGAGACCCAGTACTTC.

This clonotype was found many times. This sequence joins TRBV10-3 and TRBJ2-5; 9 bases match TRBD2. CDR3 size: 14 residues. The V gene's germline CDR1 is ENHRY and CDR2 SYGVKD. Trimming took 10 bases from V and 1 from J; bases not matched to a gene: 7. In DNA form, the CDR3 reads TGTGCCACGCGTAGCGGGGGAGGCCAAGAGACCCAGTACTTC. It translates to CATRSGGGQETQYF.

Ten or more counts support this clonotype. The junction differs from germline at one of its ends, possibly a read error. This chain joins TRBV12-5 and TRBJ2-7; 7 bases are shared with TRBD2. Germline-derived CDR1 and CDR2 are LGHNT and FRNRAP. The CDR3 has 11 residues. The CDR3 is CASGWSGGKNF. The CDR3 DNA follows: TGTGCTAGTGGTTGGTCGGGAGGTAAGAACTTC.

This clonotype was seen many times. CDR3 loop: CASSPWTGFHGYTF. As DNA, the CDR3 is TGTGCCAGCAGCCCATGGACAGGGTTTCATGGCTACACCTTC. The J gene is TRBJ1-2, the V gene TRBV7-9; 8 nucleotides match TRBD1. CDR1 is SEHNR and CDR2 is FQNEAQ in the germline V gene (reference sequence). V dropped 5 bases and J dropped 6; count of bases not matched to a gene: 8. The CDR3 extends over 14 amino acids. The variable domain in full, with the rest retrieved from reference TRBV7-9 and TRBJ1-2, is DTGVSQNPRHKITKRGQNVTFRCDPISEHNRLYWYRQTLGQGPEFLTYFQNEAQLEKSRLLSDRFSAERPKGSFSTLEIQRTEQGDSAMYLCASSPWTGFHGYTFGSGTRLTVV.

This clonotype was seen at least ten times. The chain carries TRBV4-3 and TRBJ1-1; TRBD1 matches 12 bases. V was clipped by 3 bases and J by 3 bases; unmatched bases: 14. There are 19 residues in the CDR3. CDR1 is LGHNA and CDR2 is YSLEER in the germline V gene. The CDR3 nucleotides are TGCGCCAGCAGCCATCCCGGGACAGGGGGCCCCGACCGCTACACTGAAGCTTTCTTT. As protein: CASSHPGTGGPDRYTEAFF.